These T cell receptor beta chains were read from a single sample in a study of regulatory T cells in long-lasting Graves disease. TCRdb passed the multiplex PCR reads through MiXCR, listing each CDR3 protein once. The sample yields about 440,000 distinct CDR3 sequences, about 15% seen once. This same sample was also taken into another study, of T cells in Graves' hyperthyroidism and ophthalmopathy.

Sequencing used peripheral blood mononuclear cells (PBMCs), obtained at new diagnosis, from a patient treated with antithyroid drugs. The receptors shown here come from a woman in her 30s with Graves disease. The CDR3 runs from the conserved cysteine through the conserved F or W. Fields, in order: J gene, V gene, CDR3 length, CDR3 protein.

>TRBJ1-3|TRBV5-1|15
CASSVDGRTGNTIYF
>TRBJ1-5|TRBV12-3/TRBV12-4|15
CASSLDRFSNQPQHF
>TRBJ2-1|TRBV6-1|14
CASQMAGGLNEQFF
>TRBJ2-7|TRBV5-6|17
CASSLSRLRDSAYEQYF
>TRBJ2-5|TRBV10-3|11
CAISDRGTQYF
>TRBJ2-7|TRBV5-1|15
CASSLDPRGFYEQYF
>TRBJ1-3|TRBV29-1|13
CSVADSSGNTIYF
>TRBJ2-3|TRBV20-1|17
CSARTSGSDPLTDTQYF
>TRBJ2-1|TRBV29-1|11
CSVAQGNGQFF
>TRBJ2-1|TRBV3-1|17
CASSQSDRAGSYNEQFF
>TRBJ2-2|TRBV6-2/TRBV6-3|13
CASSYSLPGELFF